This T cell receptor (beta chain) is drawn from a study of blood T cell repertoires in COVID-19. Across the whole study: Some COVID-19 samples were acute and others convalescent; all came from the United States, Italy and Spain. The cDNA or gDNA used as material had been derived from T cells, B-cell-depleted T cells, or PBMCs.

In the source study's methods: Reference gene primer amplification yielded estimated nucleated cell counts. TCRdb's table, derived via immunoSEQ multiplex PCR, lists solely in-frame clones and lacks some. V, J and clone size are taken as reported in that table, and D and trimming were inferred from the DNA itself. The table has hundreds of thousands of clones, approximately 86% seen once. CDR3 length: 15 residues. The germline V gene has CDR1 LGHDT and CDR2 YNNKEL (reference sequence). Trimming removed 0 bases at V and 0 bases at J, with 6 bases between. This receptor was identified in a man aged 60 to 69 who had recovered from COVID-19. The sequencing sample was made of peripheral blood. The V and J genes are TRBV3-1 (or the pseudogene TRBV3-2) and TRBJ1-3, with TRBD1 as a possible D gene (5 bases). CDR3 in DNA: TGTGCCAGCAGCCAAGACGGGGGCTCTGGAAACACCATATATTTT. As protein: CASSQDGGSGNTIYF.